These 31 T cell receptor beta chains share one sample of origin, sequenced in a study of T-cell memory formation after mild COVID-19. TCRdb re-analysed the 5' RACE reads in MiXCR, keeping a single row per CDR3 protein. The profile shows hundreds of thousands of distinct CDR3 sequences, around 16% of them singletons. The specimen was PBMCs or a T cell subset sorted from them (not recorded which). These receptors were taken from an adult woman who had mild COVID-19 (a few samples of this study predate the infection). Cell type and time point are not known.

The V and J genes are TRBV4-2 and TRBJ2-1; 10 nucleotides match TRBD1. In germline, CDR1 is LGHNA, CDR2 YNFKEQ. CDR3 length equals 15 residues. V lost 4 bases and J lost 8; bases outside the gene matches: 8. As DNA, the CDR3 is TGTGCCAGCAGCCCGACAGGGGGCTTTCAGGATGAGCAGTTCTTC. Its translation: CASSPTGGFQDEQFF.

The chain recombines TRBV12-3 or TRBV12-4 with TRBJ2-3; 11 nucleotides align to TRBD2. With V trimmed by 7 bases and J by 3 bases, 9 bases remained unmatched. The CDR3 runs 16 residues. The CDR3 DNA follows: TGTGCCAGCACCGATAGCGGGGGGGCTGGAACAGATACGCAGTATTTT. Translation gives CASTDSGGAGTDTQYF.

This rearrangement joins TRBV4-1 to TRBJ2-3; D is possibly TRBD2 (6 bases). The CDR3 contains 19 residues. CDR1 and CDR2 (germline): MGHRA, YSYEKL. The V gene lost 4 bases and the J gene lost 0 bases, with 23 bases spanning the gap. The CDR3 region is CASSLSRPEGPQSTDTQYF. CDR3 sequence (DNA): TGCGCCAGCAGCCTCAGTAGGCCGGAGGGGCCGCAGAGCACAGATACGCAGTATTTT.

In this sample, this clonotype turned up many times. This chain links TRBV7-6 with TRBJ2-1, with 10 bases aligning to TRBD1. V lost 3 bases, J lost 0 bases, and 5 bases stayed unmatched. The germline CDR1 and CDR2 sequences are SGHVS and FNYEAQ. This CDR3 spans 17 amino acids. The CDR3 loop reads CASSFWTGGSSYNEQFF. The CDR3 region has the DNA TGTGCCAGCAGCTTCTGGACAGGGGGTAGCTCCTACAATGAGCAGTTCTTC.

This chain uses TRBV3-1 with TRBJ1-5; D perhaps matches TRBD1 (5 bases). The CDR3 is made up of 14 amino acids. Germline V lookup: CDR1 LGHDT, CDR2 YNNKEL (reference sequence). Trimming stripped 5 bases from V and 6 bases from J, with 14 bases between. The CDR3 DNA is TGTGCCAGCAGCGCAAAGCAGGGCGGTCAGCCCCAGCATTTT. This sequence encodes CASSAKQGGQPQHF.

V usage is TRBV2 and J usage is TRBJ2-1, with 12 positions matching TRBD2. The CDR3 has 14 amino acids. The germline V gene has CDR1 SNHLY and CDR2 FYNNEI. J was trimmed by 8 bases and V by 4 bases; bases with no gene match: 3. CDR3 sequence: CASSVGLAGYEQFF. The DNA of the CDR3 is TGTGCCAGCAGTGTCGGACTAGCGGGATATGAGCAGTTCTTC.

The V and J genes are TRBV12-3 or TRBV12-4 and TRBJ2-7; perhaps D is TRBD1 or TRBD2 (5 bases each). V was cut by 6 bases and J by 0 bases, with 12 bases left in between. This CDR3 comprises 14 residues. CDR3 residues: CASSRRDGSYEQYF. The CDR3 DNA follows: TGTGCCAGCAGCCGACGGGACGGCTCCTACGAGCAGTACTTC.

The chain recombines TRBV6-2 or TRBV6-3 with TRBJ1-2; D perhaps matches TRBD1 (6 bases). This CDR3 spans 15 amino acids. Trimming stripped 2 bases from V and 7 bases from J, with 17 bases between. Germline V gene sequence: CDR1 MNHEY, CDR2 SVGEGT. In DNA form, the CDR3 reads TGTGCCAGCAGTTACAAAGGACAGATCGCAGGTGGCTACACCTTC. Amino acid sequence: CASSYKGQIAGGYTF.

This sequence joins TRBV5-4 and TRBJ1-2; possibly TRBD1 for D (5 bases). The CDR3 runs 13 residues. Germline V gene data show CDR1 as SGHNT and CDR2 as YYREEE (reference sequence). Trimming cost V 0 bases and J 7 bases, with 10 bases left between them. CDR3 in amino acids: CASSLDGRAGYTF. DNA for the CDR3: TGTGCCAGCAGCTTGGACGGCAGGGCTGGCTACACCTTC.

J is TRBJ1-5 and V is TRBV12-3 or TRBV12-4, with 7 bases matching TRBD1. After removal of 1 base from V and 1 base from J, the junction contained 4 bases not matched to a gene. The CDR3 sequence is 16 residues long. DNA of the CDR3: TGTGCCAGCAGTTTAGGACAGGGAAGAAGCAATCAGCCCCAGCATTTT. It encodes CASSLGQGRSNQPQHF.

The V call is TRBV7-8, the J call TRBJ2-7, with D perhaps given as TRBD1 or TRBD2 (6 bases each). V dropped 5 bases and J dropped 9 bases, with 26 bases sitting between them. Germline CDR1 and CDR2: SGHVS and FQNEAQ. This CDR3 has 16 amino acids. CDR3 in amino acids: CASSPRMEGVRRGQYF. In DNA, the CDR3 is TGTGCCAGCAGCCCCCGGATGGAGGGAGTACGCAGGGGGCAGTACTTC.

This clonotype was picked up a small number of times. The chain couples TRBV5-1 to TRBJ2-7; D unresolved. The germline V gene encodes CDR1 SGHRS and CDR2 YFSETQ. The V and J ends lost 0 bases and 3 bases respectively, with 19 bases between them. This CDR3 is 17 amino acids long. The CDR3 nucleotides are TGCGCCAGCAGCTTGGCCGTCAGCCCAACCTTTTTCTACGAGCAGTACTTC. Protein: CASSLAVSPTFFYEQYF.

This clonotype was counted many times. The V and J genes are TRBV7-6 and TRBJ1-6; no reliable D call. Trimming shortened V by 1 base and J by 9 bases, and 7 bases separated the two germline ends. Germline CDR1 and CDR2: SGHVS and FNYEAQ. The CDR3 totals 13 residues. The CDR3 protein is CASSLEGASPLHF. In DNA, the CDR3 is TGTGCCAGCAGCTTAGAGGGTGCTTCACCCCTCCACTTT.

The genes are TRBV20-1 and TRBJ1-1, with 7 positions matching TRBD1. The CDR3 is 12 residues long. Germline CDR1 is DFQATT and CDR2 is SNEGSKA (reference sequence). The V gene end was trimmed by 7 bases and the J gene end by 7 bases; junction bases not matched to a gene: 9. The CDR3 reads CSDPRGTVEAFF. DNA for the CDR3: TGCAGTGACCCCAGGGGGACAGTTGAAGCTTTCTTT.

The V gene is TRBV5-5, the J gene TRBJ2-2; D is uncertain. CDR3 length: 17 amino acids. Trimming left V 1 base short and J 0 bases short, with 13 bases between. CDR1 and CDR2 (germline): SGHKS, YYEKEE (reference sequence). The CDR3 nucleotides are TGTGCCAGCAGCTTGATTTGGGCGCCTACGAACACCGGGGAGCTGTTTTTT. Protein product: CASSLIWAPTNTGELFF.

This clonotype was picked up a small number of times. This chain links TRBV12-3 or TRBV12-4 with TRBJ2-2, with 8 positions matching TRBD2. V was clipped by 3 bases and J by 2 bases; unmatched bases: 11. CDR3 length: 18 residues. CDR3: CASSFNGVAGLNTGELFF. Written as DNA, the CDR3 is TGTGCCAGCAGTTTTAATGGGGTAGCGGGACTAAACACCGGGGAGCTGTTTTTT.

Only a few counts were recorded for this clonotype. J is TRBJ2-2 and V is TRBV9; TRBD1 is a possible D gene (6 bases). This CDR3 spans 16 amino acids. Trimming pared 4 bases from V and 0 bases from J, leaving 13 bases between. Germline V gene sequence: CDR1 SGDLS, CDR2 YYNGEE. CDR3 in DNA: TGTGCCAGCAGCACCGGACAGCAACCGAACACCGGGGAGCTGTTTTTT. Protein product: CASSTGQQPNTGELFF. The full variable domain, in which reference TRBV9 and TRBJ2-2 provide the parts outside the CDR3, is DSGVTQTPKHLITATGQRVTLRCSPRSGDLSVYWYQQSLDQGLQFLIQYYNGEERAKGNILERFSAQQFPDLHSELNLSSLELGDSALYFCASSTGQQPNTGELFFGEGSRLTVL.

This clonotype was observed at least ten times. The V gene is TRBV5-1, the J gene TRBJ1-4, with D possibly matching TRBD1 (5 bases). Trimming shortened V by 0 bases and J by 0 bases, and 12 bases separated the two germline ends. CDR3 size: 17 residues. Per germline, CDR1 SGHRS and CDR2 YFSETQ. CDR3 bases: TGCGCCAGCAGCTTGGACCCAGACAGTGCAACTAATGAAAAACTGTTTTTT. Translation: CASSLDPDSATNEKLFF.

This clonotype was seen repeatedly, ten times or more. V usage is TRBV19 and J usage is TRBJ2-1; tentative D call: TRBD2 (6 bases). The germline CDR1 and CDR2 sequences are LNHDA and SQIVND (reference sequence). CDR3 size: 13 residues. The V end lost 4 bases, the J end lost 6 bases, and 10 bases lay between the germline ends. CDR3 sequence reads: CASSTLRGNEQFF. The DNA of the CDR3 is TGTGCCAGTAGTACCCTGCGGGGCAATGAGCAGTTCTTC.

The chain combines TRBV24-1 with TRBJ2-3; 9 nucleotides agree with TRBD2. This CDR3 has 15 amino acids. V shed 0 bases, J shed 4 bases, and the junction held 1 base outside the gene matches. CDR1 and CDR2 (germline): KGHDR, SFDVKD. The chain's CDR3 is CATSDLGTSSDTQYF. CDR3 nucleotide sequence: TGTGCCACCAGTGATTTGGGGACTAGCTCAGATACGCAGTATTTT.

This clonotype was seen repeatedly, ten times or more. The CDR3 nucleotides read TGTGCCAGCAGTTACCTCCGGGAGACTGAAGCTTTCTTT. Encoded protein: CASSYLRETEAFF. This chain joins TRBV6-6 and TRBJ1-1; D unclear. V dropped 2 bases and J dropped 5 bases, with 9 bases sitting between them. The CDR3 consists of 13 residues. CDR1 and CDR2 (germline): MNHNY, SVGAGI (reference sequence).

This clonotype was seen only a few times. The V gene is TRBV12-3 or TRBV12-4, the J gene TRBJ2-5, with 8 bases lining up with TRBD2. The length of the CDR3 is 17 residues. V was clipped by 4 bases and J by 5 bases; unmatched bases: 15. The CDR3 is CASSSRTSLRLPETQYF. CDR3 coding DNA: TGTGCCAGCAGTTCACGGACTAGCTTAAGGCTACCCGAGACCCAGTACTTC.

DNA for the CDR3: TGTGCCAGCAGTTTACGGTCTCCCAATCAGCCCCAGCATTTT. This gives the protein CASSLRSPNQPQHF. V and J are TRBV12-3 or TRBV12-4 and TRBJ1-5, with D unclear. This CDR3 has 14 residues. With 2 bases removed from V and 3 bases from J, the gap between germline ends came to 8 bases.

DNA of the CDR3: TGCGCCAGCAGCCCATATGACTCCGACACCGGGGAGCTGTTTTTT. Protein: CASSPYDSDTGELFF. The chain is built from TRBV4-3 and TRBJ2-2; D gene ambiguous. With 4 bases removed from V and 3 bases from J, the gap between germline ends came to 12 bases. This CDR3 has 15 residues. Looked up from germline, CDR1 is LGHNA and CDR2 is YSLEER.

The chain combines TRBV5-1 with TRBJ2-7; no reliable D call. CDR1 is SGHRS and CDR2 is YFSETQ in the germline V gene. This CDR3 region has 14 residues. The V end was cut by 0 bases, the J end by 3 bases, with 10 bases between. The CDR3 reads CASSLDSLYYEQYF. The DNA for the CDR3 is TGCGCCAGCAGCTTGGACAGCCTTTACTACGAGCAGTACTTC.

This clonotype showed up just a few times. The chain uses TRBV10-3 and TRBJ2-7, with D maybe TRBD1 (5 bases). From germline, CDR1 is ENHRY and CDR2 SYGVKD. The length of the CDR3 is 13 residues. Trimming removed 11 bases from V and 0 bases from J, with 14 bases in between. For the CDR3, the DNA is TGTGCCGCCCAAGGGGCAGTCTCCTACGAGCAGTACTTC. It is translated as CAAQGAVSYEQYF.

The genes are TRBV7-8 and TRBJ2-3; 11 positions agree with TRBD1. Per the germline V gene, CDR1 is SGHVS and CDR2 is FQNEAQ. V lost 1 base and J lost 6; bases outside the gene matches: 6. This CDR3 region has 16 residues. This CDR3 is CASSLVKGQGDDTQYF. The CDR3, as DNA: TGTGCCAGCAGCTTAGTCAAGGGACAGGGGGACGATACGCAGTATTTT.

This clonotype was detected only once. J is TRBJ2-7 and V is TRBV19; the D is unclear. Per germline, CDR1 LNHDA and CDR2 SQIVND (reference sequence). V lost 5 bases, J lost 7 bases, and 18 bases lay in between. The CDR3 covers 14 residues. The CDR3 DNA is TGTGCCAGTAGTTCGCCCGGGCGATCGTGGGAGCAGTACTTC. Translating gives CASSSPGRSWEQYF.

The V and J genes are TRBV10-3 and TRBJ1-1; 8 bases align to TRBD1. This CDR3 spans 14 amino acids. Losses at the gene ends were 5 bases for V and 6 bases for J; bases not matched to a gene: 8. Per the germline V gene, CDR1 is ENHRY and CDR2 is SYGVKD. The CDR3 DNA reads TGTGCCATCAGTCGACAGGGGCCTTCGGCTGAAGCTTTCTTT. Translation: CAISRQGPSAEAFF.

In its sample, this clonotype was seen a few times. V is TRBV10-3 and J is TRBJ1-3; D might be TRBD1 (5 bases). Looked up from germline, CDR1 is ENHRY and CDR2 is SYGVKD. The CDR3 totals 14 residues. The V and J ends lost 4 bases and 0 bases respectively, with 7 bases between them. The CDR3, as DNA: TGTGCCATCAGTGTGGGGGACTCTGGAAACACCATATATTTT. Its protein is CAISVGDSGNTIYF.

This clonotype was seen ten or more times. The rearrangement uses TRBV9 and TRBJ2-1; TRBD2 agrees at 7 bases. Germline V gives CDR1 SGDLS, CDR2 YYNGEE. V was pared by 4 bases and J by 2 bases, with 9 bases of the junction left unmatched. The CDR3 loop spans 16 amino acids. The CDR3 spells CASSFSLRGTYNEQFF. In nucleotides, the CDR3 is TGTGCCAGCAGCTTCTCACTGCGGGGGACCTACAATGAGCAGTTCTTC. The full variable domain, completed using reference TRBV9 and TRBJ2-1, is DSGVTQTPKHLITATGQRVTLRCSPRSGDLSVYWYQQSLDQGLQFLIQYYNGEERAKGNILERFSAQQFPDLHSELNLSSLELGDSALYFCASSFSLRGTYNEQFFGPGTRLTVL.